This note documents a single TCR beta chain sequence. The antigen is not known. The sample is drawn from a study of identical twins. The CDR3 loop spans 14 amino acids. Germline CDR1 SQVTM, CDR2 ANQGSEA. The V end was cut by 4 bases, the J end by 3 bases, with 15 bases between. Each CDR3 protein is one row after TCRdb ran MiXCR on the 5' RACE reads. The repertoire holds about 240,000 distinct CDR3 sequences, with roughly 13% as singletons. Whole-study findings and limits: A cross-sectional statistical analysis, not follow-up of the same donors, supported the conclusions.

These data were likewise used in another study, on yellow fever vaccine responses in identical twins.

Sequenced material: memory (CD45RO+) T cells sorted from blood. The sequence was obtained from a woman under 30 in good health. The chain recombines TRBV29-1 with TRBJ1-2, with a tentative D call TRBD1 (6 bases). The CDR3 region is CSVGGGLWDYGYTF. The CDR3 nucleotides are TGCAGCGTTGGAGGGGGTCTGTGGGACTATGGCTACACCTTC.